These 28 T cell receptor beta chains share one sample of origin, sequenced in a study of T cells in Graves' hyperthyroidism and ophthalmopathy. What was amplified from RNA transcripts were TCR beta CDR3 regions. The TCR CDR3 first-round RT-PCR relied on the HTBI primer set. MiXCR was run by TCRdb on the multiplex PCR reads, yielding one entry per CDR3 protein. The sample lists about 320,000 distinct CDR3 sequences; approximately 15% were seen once. Sample: blood. All receptors derive from a man aged 25-45 years with Graves' hyperthyroidism.

This rearrangement joins TRBV24-1 to TRBJ1-5; the D gene is possibly TRBD1 (6 bases). Between the trimmed V and J ends, which lost 7 bases and 6 bases, there was a span of 9 bases. Germline V gives CDR1 KGHDR, CDR2 SFDVKD. The CDR3 contains 12 residues. The CDR3 coding sequence is TGTGCCACCAGCACAGGGATTCAGCCCCAGCATTTT. Residues: CATSTGIQPQHF.

V gene TRBV5-1 combines with J gene TRBJ2-2, with D unclear. The ends were cut back, 1 base at V and 0 bases at J, with 4 bases in the middle. Germline V CDR1 and CDR2: SGHRS, YFSETQ. CDR3 size: 14 residues. CDR3 coding DNA: TGCGCCAGCAGCTTGCTCTCGAACACCGGGGAGCTGTTTTTT. Translated: CASSLLSNTGELFF. Based on the CDR3 plus reference TRBV5-1 and TRBJ2-2, the full variable domain is KAGVTQTPRYLIKTRGQQVTLSCSPISGHRSVSWYQQTPGQGLQFLFEYFSETQRNKGNFPGRFSGRQFSNSRSEMNVSTLELGDSALYLCASSLLSNTGELFFGEGSRLTVL.

This clonotype was counted many times. V gene TRBV20-1 combines with J gene TRBJ2-7, with 13 bases that match TRBD2. Germline CDR1 DFQATT, CDR2 SNEGSKA (reference sequence). Unmatched junction bases numbered 14, after V lost 3 bases and J lost 6 bases. The CDR3 has 17 amino acids. The CDR3 loop is CSARTRSGTSGAAEQYF. The CDR3 DNA reads TGCAGTGCTAGGACCCGCTCCGGGACTAGCGGGGCTGCCGAGCAGTACTTC.

About this clonotype itself: The junction does not match germline at one end; this may be a read error. The chain couples TRBV29-1 to TRBJ2-7, with D possibly TRBD1 on 5 matching bases. The CDR3 loop spans 14 amino acids. From germline, CDR1 is SQVTM and CDR2 ANQGSEA. In nucleotides, the CDR3 is TGCAGCGTTTCGATTGGGGTAGGGGCCTACGAGCAGCACTTC. It encodes CSVSIGVGAYEQHF.

The chain recombines TRBV5-5 with TRBJ2-3; 8 bases are shared with TRBD2. CDR3 size: 17 residues. V was clipped by 1 base and J by 3 bases; unmatched bases: 10. The germline CDR1 and CDR2 sequences are SGHKS and YYEKEE (reference sequence). This CDR3 reads CASSLKGGGRWTDTQYF. In DNA, the CDR3 is TGTGCCAGCAGCTTGAAGGGGGGCGGGAGGTGGACAGATACGCAGTATTTT.

This clonotype has a count of ten or more. The chain employs TRBV18 and TRBJ2-5, with 14 positions matching TRBD2. Germline lookup yields CDR1 KGHSH and CDR2 LQKENI. The length of the CDR3 is 17 residues. J was trimmed by 1 base and V by 5 bases; bases with no gene match: 6. The DNA for the CDR3 is TGTGCCAGCTCATCCGGGACTAGCGGGAGTGGCCAAGAGACCCAGTACTTC. Amino acids: CASSSGTSGSGQETQYF.

This clonotype was observed a few times. This chain links TRBV20-1 with TRBJ2-5, with D tentatively TRBD2 (6 bases). Per germline, CDR1 DFQATT and CDR2 SNEGSKA (reference sequence). The CDR3 extends over 14 amino acids. Trimming left V 4 bases short and J 5 bases short, with 17 bases between. The chain's CDR3 is CSANGGINDETQYF. In DNA, the CDR3 is TGCAGTGCTAATGGCGGGATTAATGACGAGACCCAGTACTTC.

This clonotype was seen many times. The rearrangement joins TRBV6-1 to TRBJ2-7, with 9 positions matching TRBD1. Germline V gene lookup returns CDR1 MNHNS and CDR2 SASEGT. The V segment lost 5 bases and the J segment 6 bases; nucleotides outside the gene matches: 14. CDR3 length: 16 residues. CDR3 DNA sequence: TGTGCCAGCAGTTTTACCCCGGGACAGGGTCGACTCGAGCAGTACTTC. Amino acids: CASSFTPGQGRLEQYF.

This clonotype was recorded only once. V gene TRBV12-3 or TRBV12-4 combines with J gene TRBJ2-1, with 7 bases identical to TRBD1. V shed 5 bases and J 7 bases; nucleotides not matched to a gene: 11. The CDR3 runs to 15 residues. CDR3 DNA: TGTGCCAGCAGTAACAGGGGTCGCAGGGCGAATGAGCAGTTCTTC. As protein: CASSNRGRRANEQFF.

At least ten counts were recorded for this clonotype. This chain links TRBV30 with TRBJ1-5; D ambiguous. CDR1 and CDR2 (germline): GTSNPN, SVGIG (reference sequence). The length of the CDR3 is 15 residues. V lost 1 base to trimming and J lost 3 bases, with 13 bases between them. The CDR3 DNA reads as TGTGCCTGGAGTGGGACCCCAACCATCAATCAGCCCCAGCATTTT. Protein sequence: CAWSGTPTINQPQHF. The full variable domain, with the rest looked up from reference TRBV30 and TRBJ1-5, is SQTIHQWPATLVQPVGSPLSLECTVEGTSNPNLYWYRQAAGRGLQLLFYSVGIGQISSEVPQNLSASRPQDRQFILSSKKLLLSDSGFYLCAWSGTPTINQPQHFGDGTRLSIL.

The table lists this clonotype with many counts. V is TRBV30 and J is TRBJ1-2; 8 positions agree with TRBD1. This CDR3 is 11 amino acids long. With 3 bases clipped from V and 8 bases from J, the junction kept 2 bases outside the gene matches. CDR1 GTSNPN and CDR2 SVGIG come from the germline V gene (reference sequence). The CDR3 here is CAWRTGDGYTF. CDR3 DNA: TGTGCCTGGAGGACAGGGGACGGCTACACCTTC.

This clonotype was counted ten times or more. The rearrangement joins TRBV4-1 to TRBJ1-1; D is undetermined. CDR1 and CDR2 (germline): MGHRA, YSYEKL. This CDR3 has 14 residues. Deletions cut 2 bases from V and 1 base from J, with 8 bases between. The CDR3 loop is CASSQFGKNTEAFF. CDR3 DNA: TGCGCCAGCAGCCAATTCGGGAAGAACACTGAAGCTTTCTTT.

This clonotype was counted a few times. The V and J genes are TRBV19 and TRBJ2-2, with 10 positions matching TRBD2. The CDR3 length is 15 residues. CDR1 and CDR2 from the germline V gene are LNHDA and SQIVND (reference sequence). The V gene end was trimmed by 4 bases and the J gene end by 4 bases; junction bases not matched to a gene: 3. The CDR3 spells CASSTSSGSTGELFF. The CDR3 DNA reads TGTGCCAGTAGTACCTCTAGCGGGAGCACCGGGGAGCTGTTTTTT.

This clonotype was picked up many times. This sequence joins TRBV20-1 and TRBJ2-7; maybe TRBD1 (7 bases). This CDR3 is 17 amino acids long. Deletions cut 3 bases from V and 2 bases from J, with 23 bases between. CDR1 is DFQATT, CDR2 SNEGSKA, per germline (reference sequence). The CDR3 DNA reads as TGCAGTGCTAGTTCGGTGCGGGGACAGAAGACCCCCTACGAGCAGTACTTC. This gives the protein CSASSVRGQKTPYEQYF.

This clonotype was recorded a few times. This rearrangement joins TRBV5-1 to TRBJ2-1, with D uncertain. The CDR3 contains 15 residues. V was pared by 2 bases and J by 5 bases, with 14 bases between. Per the germline V gene, CDR1 is SGHRS and CDR2 is YFSETQ. The CDR3 sequence: CASSFRAGRDNEQFF. The CDR3 DNA follows: TGCGCCAGCAGCTTCCGGGCTGGTCGGGACAATGAGCAGTTCTTC.

This clonotype was counted only a few times. This chain links TRBV24-1 with TRBJ2-3, with TRBD2 matching 7 bases. V shed 6 bases, J shed 4 bases, and the junction held 0 bases outside the gene matches. The germline CDR1 and CDR2 sequences are KGHDR and SFDVKD. CDR3 length: 12 residues. CDR3 DNA sequence: TGTGCCACCAGTCGGGGGGCAGATACGCAGTATTTT. Its translation is CATSRGADTQYF.

This clonotype has more than one count but fewer than ten. The chain employs TRBV5-5 and TRBJ2-5; D gene uncertain. The germline CDR1 and CDR2 sequences are SGHKS and YYEKEE (reference sequence). V gave up 3 bases and J gave up 2 bases, with 8 bases separating them. The CDR3 extends over 13 amino acids. DNA of the CDR3: TGTGCCAGCAGCTCGATAGGGCAAGAGACCCAGTACTTC. This sequence encodes CASSSIGQETQYF. The full variable domain, its missing parts supplied by reference TRBV5-5 and TRBJ2-5, is DAGVTQSPTHLIKTRGQQVTLRCSPISGHKSVSWYQQVLGQGPQFIFQYYEKEERGRGNFPDRFSARQFPNYSSELNVNALLLGDSALYLCASSSIGQETQYFGPGTRLLVL.

Points on this clonotype: One end of the junction is discordant with germline, which a read error may explain. This CDR3 reads CASSVRFQDTQYF. The DNA for the CDR3 is TGTGCCAGCAGCGTCAGGTTCCAAGATACCCAGTACTTC. The chain employs TRBV11-2 and TRBJ2-5; D unresolved. Germline values: CDR1 SGHAT, CDR2 FQNNGV. The CDR3 has 13 amino acids.

This chain uses TRBV20-1 with TRBJ2-7; 7 bases match TRBD1. The CDR3 extends over 14 amino acids. The trim removed 2 bases at V and 2 bases at J, leaving 6 bases unmatched. Germline V gene sequence: CDR1 DFQATT, CDR2 SNEGSKA (reference sequence). The CDR3 DNA reads as TGCAGTGCTAGACCGCCGGGACAGACCTACGAGCAGTACTTC. Translating gives CSARPPGQTYEQYF.

V is TRBV5-1 and J is TRBJ2-5; D remains ambiguous. Germline-derived CDR1 and CDR2 are SGHRS and YFSETQ. This CDR3 is 15 amino acids long. V lost 4 bases and J lost 5, with 18 bases in between. The CDR3 nucleotides are TGCGCCAGCAGCCTGGCCGCAGCGACCGAGGAGACCCAGTACTTC. Translated: CASSLAAATEETQYF. Variable domain in full (rest from reference TRBV5-1 and TRBJ2-5): KAGVTQTPRYLIKTRGQQVTLSCSPISGHRSVSWYQQTPGQGLQFLFEYFSETQRNKGNFPGRFSGRQFSNSRSEMNVSTLELGDSALYLCASSLAAATEETQYFGPGTRLLVL.

This clonotype was detected ten times or more. This chain connects TRBV11-1 to TRBJ2-5; D ambiguous. Per germline, CDR1 SGHAT and CDR2 FQDESV (reference sequence). V lost 4 bases and J lost 3, with 21 bases in between. The CDR3 spans 17 residues. The CDR3 sequence: CASSSAPRTPGEETQYF. The DNA of the CDR3 is TGTGCCAGCAGCTCAGCCCCTAGAACCCCTGGGGAAGAGACCCAGTACTTC. The variable domain in full, with the rest retrieved from reference TRBV11-1 and TRBJ2-5, is EAEVAQSPRYKITEKSQAVAFWCDPISGHATLYWYRQILGQGPELLVQFQDESVVDDSQLPKDRFSAERLKGVDSTLKIQPAELGDSAMYLCASSSAPRTPGEETQYFGPGTRLLVL.

This clonotype was counted only a few times. The CDR3 DNA reads TGCAGTGCTAGTTTGGGGACCACCGGGGAGCTGTTTTTT. It is translated as CSASLGTTGELFF. The chain joins TRBV20-1 to TRBJ2-2; perhaps D is TRBD1 or TRBD2 (5 bases each). The CDR3 totals 13 residues. Germline loops: CDR1 DFQATT, CDR2 SNEGSKA (reference sequence). Trimming took 3 bases from V and 4 from J, leaving 9 bases between them.

This clonotype was counted ten times or more. The V call is TRBV5-1, the J call TRBJ1-4; D is possibly TRBD1 (5 bases). The CDR3 sequence is 18 residues long. Germline values: CDR1 SGHRS, CDR2 YFSETQ. The V gene lost 0 bases and the J gene lost 0 bases, with 15 bases spanning the gap. The CDR3 DNA sequence: TGCGCCAGCAGCTTGGGCCAACGAGGGACCGCAACTAATGAAAAACTGTTTTTT. Translation gives CASSLGQRGTATNEKLFF.

This clonotype was picked up many times. This chain links TRBV6-1 with TRBJ2-7; 7 nucleotides agree with TRBD1. The CDR3 runs to 15 residues. Trimming at V came to 4 bases and at J to 5 bases, leaving 11 bases not matched to a gene. CDR1 is MNHNS, CDR2 SASEGT, per germline. CDR3 in amino acids: CASSGGSTGSHEQYF. CDR3 sequence (DNA): TGTGCCAGCAGTGGGGGGTCGACAGGGTCCCACGAGCAGTACTTC.

As for this clonotype: One end of the junction varies from germline; a read error may be responsible. This sequence joins TRBV11-2 and TRBJ1-6; D possibly corresponds to TRBD1 (5 bases). The germline gives CDR1 SGHAT, CDR2 FQNNGV. The CDR3 consists of 16 residues. The CDR3 DNA is TGTGCCAGCGGCTTAGATGGTGGGGCCGGGAATTCACCCCTCCACTTT. Translating gives CASGLDGGAGNSPLHF.

This clonotype was found many times. The V and J genes are TRBV9 and TRBJ2-7; the D is unclear. The germline CDR1 and CDR2 sequences are SGDLS and YYNGEE. The length of the CDR3 is 14 residues. V gave up 4 bases and J gave up 2 bases, with 13 bases separating them. CDR3 in amino acids: CASSTTGSPYEQYF. The CDR3 DNA sequence: TGTGCCAGCAGCACCACTGGCTCGCCCTACGAGCAGTACTTC.

This sequence joins TRBV24-1 and TRBJ2-1; D is possibly TRBD2 (6 bases). Trimming took 6 bases from V and 3 from J, leaving 17 bases between them. Germline CDR1 and CDR2: KGHDR and SFDVKD. CDR3 length: 16 residues. This CDR3 is CATSRVRGAGYNEQFF. In nucleotides, the CDR3 is TGTGCCACCAGTAGGGTTCGGGGAGCGGGCTACAATGAGCAGTTCTTC.

Many counts were recorded for this clonotype. J is TRBJ2-5 and V is TRBV28; the match to TRBD1 covers 7 bases. The germline CDR1 and CDR2 sequences are MDHEN and SYDVKM. V lost 5 bases, J lost 5 bases, and 8 bases stayed unmatched. This CDR3 has 14 residues. CDR3 DNA sequence: TGTGCCAGCAGTGTATCAGGGGGACGGGAGACCCAGTACTTC. Its translation is CASSVSGGRETQYF.